This T cell receptor beta chain was retrieved from a study of monozygotic twins with inflammatory bowel disease. Overall study results and limits: The study supported no single strong signal or clonotype linked to IBD. T cell subtypes were not distinguishable in this analysis.

Making each TCR library took around 3.5 ug of total RNA. TCRdb reprocessed the 5' RACE reads, with one entry per CDR3 protein and no DNA. The repertoire table contains fewer than 550,000 distinct CDR3 sequences. The CDR3 has 15 residues. From germline, CDR1 is SGHNT and CDR2 YYREEE (reference sequence). With regard to this clonotype: Its antigen remains unknown.

Unfractionated whole blood yielded total RNA, and T cells were not sorted. The V call is TRBV5-4, the J call TRBJ2-1; TCRdb reports TRBD2, a call that lacks DNA to check it against. This receptor was obtained from a human donor with ulcerative colitis or Crohn's disease, or a healthy co-twin of an affected twin (not recorded which). The specimen was blood. The CDR3 is CASSLVAASYNEQFF.